This entry lists 27 T cell receptor beta chains sequenced from one sample in a study of blood T cell repertoires in COVID-19. Here immunoSEQ multiplex PCR was the method, and the copy in TCRdb shows in-frame clones only, minus some. The sample includes 200,000 to 300,000 clones, around 89% of them seen just once. Sequencing used peripheral blood. The receptors were gathered from a man between 60 and 75 years old who had recovered from COVID-19.

The V and J genes are TRBV9 and TRBJ2-1; 7 bases align to TRBD1. The CDR3 loop spans 15 amino acids. Germline-derived CDR1 and CDR2 are SGDLS and YYNGEE. V dropped 4 bases and J dropped 4; count of bases not matched to a gene: 8. The CDR3 is CASSLTGAFYNEQFF. CDR3 nucleotides: TGTGCCAGCAGCCTTACAGGGGCATTTTACAATGAGCAGTTCTTC.

As DNA, the CDR3 is TGCAGCGTTGAACTTCGAGCGGAGGGTGAGCAGTTCTTC. Protein sequence: CSVELRAEGEQFF. The genes are TRBV29-1 and TRBJ2-1; possible D gene TRBD2, 6 bases. Germline assignment: CDR1 SQVTM and CDR2 ANQGSEA. CDR3 length: 13 residues. V lost 2 bases and J 9 bases, leaving 14 bases between the germline ends.

J is TRBJ1-2 and V is TRBV7-2, with D unclear. The CDR3 has 12 amino acids. Germline CDR1 and CDR2: SGHTA and FQGNSA. Trimming took 5 bases from V and 9 from J, leaving 13 bases between them. The CDR3 DNA sequence: TGTGCCAGCAGCCCCCGTATCGGGAGCTACACCTTC. The encoded protein is CASSPRIGSYTF.

Here the CDR3 reads CASSAGTGVQNTGELFF. For the CDR3, the DNA is TGCGCCAGCAGCGCAGGGACAGGGGTACAGAACACCGGGGAGCTGTTTTTT. The chain couples TRBV5-1 to TRBJ2-2, with 10 bases fitting TRBD1. The CDR3 is 17 amino acids. The germline gives CDR1 SGHRS, CDR2 YFSETQ. V shed 4 bases, J shed 1 base, and the junction held 7 bases outside the gene matches.

V gene TRBV5-4 combines with J gene TRBJ2-7, with D uncertain. The CDR3 sequence is 13 residues long. Deletions cut 3 bases from V and 0 bases from J, with 7 bases between. The germline V gene encodes CDR1 SGHNT and CDR2 YYREEE (reference sequence). In nucleotides, the CDR3 is TGTGCCAGCAGCTCTCGGAGCTCCTACGAGCAGTACTTC. Translated: CASSSRSSYEQYF.

The chain links TRBV19 to TRBJ1-4; D is unresolved. CDR1 is LNHDA, CDR2 SQIVND, per germline (reference sequence). The CDR3 contains 12 residues. The V and J ends lost 4 bases and 11 bases respectively, with 11 bases between them. The CDR3 loop reads CASSTGSEKLFF. The CDR3 nucleotides are TGTGCCAGTAGTACCGGGTCCGAGAAACTGTTTTTT.

CDR3 bases: TGTGCCAGCAGGTACGAGGGGGCGAACATTCAGTACTTC. This codes for CASRYEGANIQYF. This chain joins TRBV2 and TRBJ2-4; 7 bases line up with TRBD1. Germline CDR1 reads SNHLY; CDR2 reads FYNNEI. J was trimmed by 7 bases and V by 6 bases; bases with no gene match: 6. The CDR3 totals 13 residues.

The chain uses TRBV27 and TRBJ2-1; 7 nucleotides agree with TRBD1. The V segment lost 6 bases and the J segment 5 bases; nucleotides outside the gene matches: 13. The germline V gene encodes CDR1 MNHEY and CDR2 SMNVEV (reference sequence). The CDR3 has 16 amino acids. The CDR3 protein is CASSPGQIKNNNEQFF. CDR3 coding DNA: TGTGCCAGCAGCCCGGGACAGATCAAGAATAACAATGAGCAGTTCTTC.

With regard to this clone: The sample contains more than one DNA sequence encoding this CDR3. The V and J genes are TRBV5-1 and TRBJ2-2, with 7 bases identical to TRBD1. With 6 bases clipped from V and 2 bases from J, the junction kept 4 bases outside the gene matches. The CDR3 consists of 14 residues. From germline, CDR1 is SGHRS and CDR2 YFSETQ. CDR3 in DNA: TGCGCCAGCACCGGGACAGCCAACACCGGGGAGCTGTTTTTT. This encodes CASTGTANTGELFF. The full variable domain, its missing parts supplied by reference TRBV5-1 and TRBJ2-2, is KAGVTQTPRYLIKTRGQQVTLSCSPISGHRSVSWYQQTPGQGLQFLFEYFSETQRNKGNFPGRFSGRQFSNSRSEMNVSTLELGDSALYLCASTGTANTGELFFGEGSRLTVL.

The J gene is TRBJ2-3, the V gene TRBV2; a weak D match, TRBD1 (5 bases). The CDR3 has 15 amino acids. Germline CDR1 is SNHLY and CDR2 is FYNNEI. Deletions cut 4 bases from V and 0 bases from J, with 11 bases between. CDR3 nucleotide sequence: TGTGCCAGCAGTGGGTTCGCAGGGAGCACAGATACGCAGTATTTT. Translated, it gives CASSGFAGSTDTQYF.

This chain joins TRBV18 and TRBJ2-5; D is ambiguous. The V and J ends lost 2 bases and 9 bases respectively, with 10 bases between them. The CDR3 sequence is 12 residues long. Germline loops: CDR1 KGHSH, CDR2 LQKENI. The CDR3: CASSPFVSAQYF. For the CDR3, the DNA is TGTGCCAGCTCACCATTTGTATCGGCCCAGTACTTC.

The V call is TRBV7-3, the J call TRBJ1-2, with 10 bases lining up with TRBD1. The CDR3 is made up of 13 amino acids. The germline V gene encodes CDR1 SGHTA and CDR2 FQGTGA. V was pared by 5 bases and J by 6 bases, with 3 bases of the junction left unmatched. The CDR3 is CASSPDRGNGYTF. The CDR3 coding sequence is TGTGCCAGCAGCCCGGACAGGGGGAATGGCTACACCTTC.

This chain uses TRBV9 with TRBJ2-1; D gene uncertain. The CDR3 extends over 15 amino acids. V was trimmed by 0 bases and J by 6 bases, leaving 13 bases between them. CDR1 and CDR2 (germline): SGDLS, YYNGEE. CDR3 nucleotides: TGTGCCAGCAGCGTAGGGCGGTCGACCCCCAATGAGCAGTTCTTC. The encoded protein is CASSVGRSTPNEQFF.

The chain couples TRBV4-2 to TRBJ1-4; 9 positions match TRBD1. J gave up 7 bases and V 1 base, and 4 bases lay outside the gene matches. The CDR3 consists of 15 residues. Germline CDR1 is LGHNA and CDR2 is YNFKEQ. The CDR3 DNA reads as TGTGCCAGCAGCCAAGTGGGACAGGGCGGTGAAAAACTGTTTTTT. This sequence encodes CASSQVGQGGEKLFF.

The chain is built from TRBV7-3 and TRBJ1-1; perhaps TRBD1 as D (5 bases). Trimming removed 5 bases at V and 2 bases at J, with 9 bases between. This CDR3 region has 13 residues. The germline V gene has CDR1 SGHTA and CDR2 FQGTGA. CDR3: CASSIQANTEAFF. The DNA for the CDR3 is TGTGCCAGCAGCATACAGGCTAACACTGAAGCTTTCTTT.

The gene calls are TRBV5-3 and TRBJ2-7; the D is unclear. TRBV5-3 is an ORF, with its function uncertain. CDR3 length: 15 amino acids. V was shortened by 5 bases and J by 5 bases, with 20 bases between the two germline ends. The CDR3, as DNA: TGTGCCAGAAGTTTCAACGAGGAGTTTCGCGACGAGCAGTACTTC. This encodes CARSFNEEFRDEQYF.

The chain employs TRBV5-4 and TRBJ2-7; TRBD2 aligns across 8 bases. The CDR3 spans 14 residues. Germline V gives CDR1 SGHNT, CDR2 YYREEE (reference sequence). With V trimmed by 4 bases and J by 1 base, 4 bases remained unmatched. The CDR3 here is CASSVSGGSYEQYF. The CDR3 bases are TGTGCCAGCAGCGTGAGCGGGGGTTCCTACGAGCAGTACTTC.

This rearrangement joins TRBV6-2 or TRBV6-3 to TRBJ1-4, with TRBD1 matching 7 bases. V was clipped by 2 bases and J by 4 bases; unmatched bases: 4. CDR1 MNHEY and CDR2 SVGEGT come from the germline V gene. The CDR3 sequence is 15 residues long. In DNA form, the CDR3 reads TGTGCCAGCAGTTACGGGGACAGCTTTAATGAAAAACTGTTTTTT. Protein product: CASSYGDSFNEKLFF.

J is TRBJ1-2 and V is TRBV12-3 or TRBV12-4; D gene uncertain. Between the trimmed V and J ends, which lost 1 base and 8 bases, there was a span of 11 bases. The CDR3 runs to 13 residues. This CDR3 reads CASSLGPESGYTF. CDR3 DNA sequence: TGTGCCAGCAGTTTAGGGCCGGAGAGCGGCTACACCTTC.

This chain connects TRBV6-5 to TRBJ2-7, with D possibly matching TRBD1 (6 bases). The CDR3 covers 15 residues. Germline assignment: CDR1 MNHEY and CDR2 SVGAGI. Trimming took 6 bases from V and 0 from J, leaving 15 bases between them. CDR3 residues: CASRPRDKFSYEQYF. The CDR3 DNA reads as TGTGCCAGCAGACCCCGGGACAAATTCTCCTACGAGCAGTACTTC.

The J gene is TRBJ2-2, the V gene TRBV7-7; 8 bases map to TRBD2. CDR3 length: 15 residues. Germline V gene data show CDR1 as SSHAT and CDR2 as FNYEAQ (reference sequence). The CDR3 DNA reads as TGTGCTAGCTTTCGGGGGGGCCGCGACACCGGGGAGCTGTTTTTT. Its protein product is CASFRGGRDTGELFF.

This CDR3 is CASSLASSPAGELFF. CDR3 coding DNA: TGCGCCAGCAGCTTGGCGTCTAGCCCCGCCGGGGAGCTGTTTTTT. The chain joins TRBV5-1 to TRBJ2-2; possibly TRBD2 for D (5 bases). This CDR3 is built from 15 residues. V lost 0 bases and J lost 6, with 12 bases in between. Germline assignment: CDR1 SGHRS and CDR2 YFSETQ.

V usage is TRBV11-3 and J usage is TRBJ2-2; 8 bases are a match to TRBD1. V trimming: 5 bases; J trimming: 3 bases; junction bases outside the gene matches: 5. The CDR3 totals 15 residues. Germline assignment: CDR1 SGHNT and CDR2 YENEEA. The CDR3 is CASSRGQGDTGELFF. In DNA, the CDR3 is TGTGCCAGCAGCCGAGGACAGGGAGACACCGGGGAGCTGTTTTTT.

This clone appeared once. This chain connects TRBV4-2 to TRBJ1-1; possibly TRBD1 for D (5 bases). Germline loops: CDR1 LGHNA, CDR2 YNFKEQ. V dropped 0 bases and J dropped 6 bases, with 14 bases sitting between them. The CDR3 runs 15 residues. The CDR3 region has the DNA TGTGCCAGCAGCCAAGATCGCAGGGTGGGCGCTGAAGCTTTCTTT. Encoded protein: CASSQDRRVGAEAFF.

The rearrangement joins TRBV7-6 to TRBJ2-7; maybe TRBD2 (5 bases). CDR1 and CDR2 (germline): SGHVS, FNYEAQ. CDR3 length equals 15 residues. V gave up 1 base and J gave up 1 base, with 11 bases separating them. The CDR3 bases are TGTGCCAGCAGCTTAGTCGCGACGGGGTCCTACGAGCAGTACTTC. It specifies CASSLVATGSYEQYF.

The rearrangement joins TRBV10-3 to TRBJ2-1; D might be TRBD1 (6 bases). The CDR3 length is 16 residues. The germline CDR1 and CDR2 sequences are ENHRY and SYGVKD. Between the trimmed V and J ends, which lost 0 bases and 3 bases, there was a span of 12 bases. As DNA, the CDR3 is TGTGCCATCAGTGAGTCAGACAGGAGTCTCTACAATGAGCAGTTCTTC. Encoded protein: CAISESDRSLYNEQFF.

CDR3 sequence (DNA): TGTGCCAGCAGTAGCGACAGGCGAGCAACTAATGAAAAACTGTTTTTT. Translating gives CASSSDRRATNEKLFF. This sequence joins TRBV6-6 and TRBJ1-4; TRBD1 might be the D (6 bases). The CDR3 loop spans 16 amino acids. The V end was cut by 5 bases, the J end by 0 bases, with 13 bases between. The germline gives CDR1 MNHNY, CDR2 SVGAGI (reference sequence).